This section outlines one T cell receptor (beta chain) sequence together with its context. The sample originates from a study of CD8 T cells in Susac syndrome. The germline CDR1 and CDR2 sequences are MGHRA and YSYEKL. The CDR3 has 13 amino acids. The germline V and J ends were trimmed by 0 bases and 3 bases, with 5 bases remaining between them. With random hexamers, reverse transcription was performed on about 0.5 to 1 ug of RNA. Amplification of TCR beta CDR3 spanned 54 Vbeta and 13 Jbeta via immunoSEQ multiplex PCR. Via MiXCR, TCRdb re-called the immunoSEQ multiplex PCR reads, giving one row per CDR3 protein. The sample has about 200,000 distinct CDR3 sequences; roughly 96% are singletons.

The chain couples TRBV4-1 to TRBJ2-5; D is unclear. Material: CD4+ T cells from PBMCs. The clonotype was recovered from a human donor in good health. CDR3 coding DNA: TGCGCCAGCAGCCAAGATAGTAAAGAGACCCAGTACTTC. As protein: CASSQDSKETQYF.